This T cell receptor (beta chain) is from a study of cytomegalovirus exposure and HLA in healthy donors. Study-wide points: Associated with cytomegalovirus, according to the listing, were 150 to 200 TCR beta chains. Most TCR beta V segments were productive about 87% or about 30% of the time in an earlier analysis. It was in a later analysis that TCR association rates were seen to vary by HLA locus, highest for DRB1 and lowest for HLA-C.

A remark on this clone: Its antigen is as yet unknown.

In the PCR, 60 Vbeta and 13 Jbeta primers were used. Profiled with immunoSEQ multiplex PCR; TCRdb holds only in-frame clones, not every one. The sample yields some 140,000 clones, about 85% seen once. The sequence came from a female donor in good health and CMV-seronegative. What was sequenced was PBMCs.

DNA of the CDR3: TGTGCCAGCAGCCCCTATGCAGGTAACGCACCCGAGCAGTACTTC. Residues: CASSPYAGNAPEQYF. The chain is built from TRBV5-4 and TRBJ2-7; D unresolved. Germline V CDR1 and CDR2: SGHNT, YYREEE (reference sequence). CDR3 size: 15 residues. V lost 4 bases to trimming and J lost 6 bases, with 20 bases between them.